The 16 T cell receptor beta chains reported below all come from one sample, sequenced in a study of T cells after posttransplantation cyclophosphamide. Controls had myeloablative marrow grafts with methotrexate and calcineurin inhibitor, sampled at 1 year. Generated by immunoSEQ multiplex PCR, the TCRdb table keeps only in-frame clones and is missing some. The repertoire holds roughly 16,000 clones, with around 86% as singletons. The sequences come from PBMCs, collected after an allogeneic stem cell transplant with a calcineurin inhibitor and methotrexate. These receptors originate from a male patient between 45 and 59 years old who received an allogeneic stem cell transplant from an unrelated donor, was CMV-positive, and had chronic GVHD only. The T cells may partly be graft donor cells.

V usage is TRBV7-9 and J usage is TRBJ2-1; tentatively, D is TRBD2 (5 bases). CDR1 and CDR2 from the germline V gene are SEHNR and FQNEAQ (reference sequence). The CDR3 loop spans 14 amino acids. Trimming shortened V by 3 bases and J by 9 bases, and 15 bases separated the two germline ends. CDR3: CASSLVRGSAEQFF. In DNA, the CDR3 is TGTGCCAGCAGCTTGGTCCGGGGAAGTGCTGAGCAGTTCTTC.

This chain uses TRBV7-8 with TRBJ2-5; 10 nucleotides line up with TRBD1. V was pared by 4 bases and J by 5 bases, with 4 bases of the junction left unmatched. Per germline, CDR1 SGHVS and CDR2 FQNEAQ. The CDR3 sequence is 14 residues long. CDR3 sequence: CASSWTGGSETQYF. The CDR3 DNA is TGTGCCAGCAGCTGGACAGGGGGAAGTGAGACCCAGTACTTC.

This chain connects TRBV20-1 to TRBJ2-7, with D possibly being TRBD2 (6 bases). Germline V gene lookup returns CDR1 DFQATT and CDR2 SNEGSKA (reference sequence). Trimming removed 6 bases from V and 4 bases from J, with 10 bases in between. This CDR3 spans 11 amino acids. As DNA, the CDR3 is TGCAGTGCCTCGAGCGGGTACGAGCAGTACTTC. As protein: CSASSGYEQYF.

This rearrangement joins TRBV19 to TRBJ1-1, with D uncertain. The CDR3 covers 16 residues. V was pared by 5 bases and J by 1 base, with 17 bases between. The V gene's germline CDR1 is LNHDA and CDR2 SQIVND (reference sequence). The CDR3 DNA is TGTGCCAGTAGTTGGGTAGCTCTCGACTCGAACACTGAAGCTTTCTTT. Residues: CASSWVALDSNTEAFF. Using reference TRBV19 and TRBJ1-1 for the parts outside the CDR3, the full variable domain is DGGITQSPKYLFRKEGQNVTLSCEQNLNHDAMYWYRQDPGQGLRLIYYSQIVNDFQKGDIAEGYSVSREKKESFPLTVTSAQKNPTAFYLCASSWVALDSNTEAFFGQGTRLTVV.

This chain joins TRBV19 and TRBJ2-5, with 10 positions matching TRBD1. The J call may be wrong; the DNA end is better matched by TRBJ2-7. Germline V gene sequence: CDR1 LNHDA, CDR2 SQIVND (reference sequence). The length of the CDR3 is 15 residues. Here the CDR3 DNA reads TGTGCCAGTAGTATAGGCGACAGGGGGCTCGTCGAGCAGTACTTC. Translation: CASSIGDRGLVEQYF.

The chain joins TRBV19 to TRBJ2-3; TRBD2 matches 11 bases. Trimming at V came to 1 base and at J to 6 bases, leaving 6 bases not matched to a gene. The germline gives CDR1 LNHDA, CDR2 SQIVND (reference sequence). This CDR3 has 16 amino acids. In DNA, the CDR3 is TGTGCCAGTAGTATAGGTAGCGGGGGGGCTTTGGATACGCAGTATTTT. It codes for CASSIGSGGALDTQYF. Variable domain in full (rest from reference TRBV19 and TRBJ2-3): DGGITQSPKYLFRKEGQNVTLSCEQNLNHDAMYWYRQDPGQGLRLIYYSQIVNDFQKGDIAEGYSVSREKKESFPLTVTSAQKNPTAFYLCASSIGSGGALDTQYFGPGTRLTVL.

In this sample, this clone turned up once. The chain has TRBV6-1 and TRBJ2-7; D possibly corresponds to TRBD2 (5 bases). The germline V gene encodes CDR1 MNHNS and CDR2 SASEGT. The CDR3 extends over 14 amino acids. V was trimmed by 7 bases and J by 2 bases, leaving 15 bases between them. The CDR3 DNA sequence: TGTGCCAGCATAGAGGGCAGGAATACCTACGAGCAGTACTTC. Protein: CASIEGRNTYEQYF.

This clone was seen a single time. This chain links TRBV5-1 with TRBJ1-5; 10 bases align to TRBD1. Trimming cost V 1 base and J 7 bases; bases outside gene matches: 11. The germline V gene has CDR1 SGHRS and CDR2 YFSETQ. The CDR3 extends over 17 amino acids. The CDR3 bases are TGCGCCAGCAGCTTGAGTGCCGTAGGACAGGGGGAACAGCCCCAGCATTTT. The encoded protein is CASSLSAVGQGEQPQHF. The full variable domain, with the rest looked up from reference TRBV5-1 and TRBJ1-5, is KAGVTQTPRYLIKTRGQQVTLSCSPISGHRSVSWYQQTPGQGLQFLFEYFSETQRNKGNFPGRFSGRQFSNSRSEMNVSTLELGDSALYLCASSLSAVGQGEQPQHFGDGTRLSIL.

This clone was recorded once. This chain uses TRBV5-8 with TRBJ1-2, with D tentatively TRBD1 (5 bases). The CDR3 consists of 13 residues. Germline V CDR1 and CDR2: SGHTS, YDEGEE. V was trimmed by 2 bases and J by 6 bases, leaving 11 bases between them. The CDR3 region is CASSFGLGDGYTF. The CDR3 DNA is TGTGCCAGCAGCTTCGGTTTAGGGGATGGCTACACCTTC.

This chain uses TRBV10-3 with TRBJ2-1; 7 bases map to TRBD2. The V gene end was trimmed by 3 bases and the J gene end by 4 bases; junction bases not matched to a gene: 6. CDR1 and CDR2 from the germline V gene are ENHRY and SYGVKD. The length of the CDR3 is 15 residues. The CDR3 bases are TGTGCCATCAGTGAAGCAGCGGGGATTTACAATGAGCAGTTCTTC. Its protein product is CAISEAAGIYNEQFF.

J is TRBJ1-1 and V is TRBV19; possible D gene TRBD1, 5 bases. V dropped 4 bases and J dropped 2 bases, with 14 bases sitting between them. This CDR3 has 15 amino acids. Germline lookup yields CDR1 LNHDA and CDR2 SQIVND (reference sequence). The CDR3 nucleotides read TGTGCCAGTAGTAGCAAACCAGGGATCAACACTGAAGCTTTCTTT. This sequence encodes CASSSKPGINTEAFF.

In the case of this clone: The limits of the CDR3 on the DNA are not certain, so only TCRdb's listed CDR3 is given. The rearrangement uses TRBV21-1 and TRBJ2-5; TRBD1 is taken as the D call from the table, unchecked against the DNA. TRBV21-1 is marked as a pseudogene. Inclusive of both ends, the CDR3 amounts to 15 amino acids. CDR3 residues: CASSFGQGAWETQYF.

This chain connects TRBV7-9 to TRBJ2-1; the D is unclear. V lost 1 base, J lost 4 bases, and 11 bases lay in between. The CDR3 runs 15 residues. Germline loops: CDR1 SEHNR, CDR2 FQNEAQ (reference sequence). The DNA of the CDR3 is TGTGCCAGCAGCTTAGGGGCAGGTTGGTACAATGAGCAGTTCTTC. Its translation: CASSLGAGWYNEQFF.

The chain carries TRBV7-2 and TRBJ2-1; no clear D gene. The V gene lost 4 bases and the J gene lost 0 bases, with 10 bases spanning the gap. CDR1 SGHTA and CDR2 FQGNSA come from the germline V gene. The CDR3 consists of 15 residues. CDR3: CASSSTPSSYNEQFF. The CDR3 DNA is TGTGCCAGCAGCTCGACACCGAGCTCCTACAATGAGCAGTTCTTC.

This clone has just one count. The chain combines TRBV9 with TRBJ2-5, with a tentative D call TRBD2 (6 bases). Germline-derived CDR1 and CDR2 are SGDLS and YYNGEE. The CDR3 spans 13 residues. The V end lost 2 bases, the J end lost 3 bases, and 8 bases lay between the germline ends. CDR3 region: CASSVWGEETQYF. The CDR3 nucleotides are TGTGCCAGCAGCGTTTGGGGGGAAGAGACCCAGTACTTC.

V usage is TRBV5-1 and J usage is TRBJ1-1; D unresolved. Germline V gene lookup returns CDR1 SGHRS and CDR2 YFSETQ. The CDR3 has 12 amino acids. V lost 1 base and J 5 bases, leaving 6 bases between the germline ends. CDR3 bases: TGCGCCAGCAGCTTGACGGGGACTGAAGCTTTCTTT. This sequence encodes CASSLTGTEAFF. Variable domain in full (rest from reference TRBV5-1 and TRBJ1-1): KAGVTQTPRYLIKTRGQQVTLSCSPISGHRSVSWYQQTPGQGLQFLFEYFSETQRNKGNFPGRFSGRQFSNSRSEMNVSTLELGDSALYLCASSLTGTEAFFGQGTRLTVV.